The entry below gives a single T cell receptor beta chain sequence along with its context. Looked up from germline, CDR1 is SGHRS and CDR2 is YFSETQ. Trimming cost V 0 bases and J 1 base, with 10 bases left between them. This CDR3 contains 16 residues. The data belong to a study of blood T cells in healthy people across ages. With a J-beta primer mix and a sample-barcoded 5' primer, a second PCR ran about 7 to 12 cycles. MiXCR, run by TCRdb on the 5' RACE reads, gives a single entry per CDR3 protein. The sample records about 800,000 distinct CDR3 sequences, roughly 25% being singletons. The same sample was also used in a study of T cells of mothers and their children.

The sequencing input was blood. This clonotype originated in a boy between 10 and 17 years old in good health. The chain employs TRBV5-1 and TRBJ2-2; tentative D call: TRBD1 (7 bases). The CDR3 DNA follows: TGCGCCAGCAGCTTGGCAGGGGGGCTGAACACCGGGGAGCTGTTTTTT. It specifies CASSLAGGLNTGELFF.